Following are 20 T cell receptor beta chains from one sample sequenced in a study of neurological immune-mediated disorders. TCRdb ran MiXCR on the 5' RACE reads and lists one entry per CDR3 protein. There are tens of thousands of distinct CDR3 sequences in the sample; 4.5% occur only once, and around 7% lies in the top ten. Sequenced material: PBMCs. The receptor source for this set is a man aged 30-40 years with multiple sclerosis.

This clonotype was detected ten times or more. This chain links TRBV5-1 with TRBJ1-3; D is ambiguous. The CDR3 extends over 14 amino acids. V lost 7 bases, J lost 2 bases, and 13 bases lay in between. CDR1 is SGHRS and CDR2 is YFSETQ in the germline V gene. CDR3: CASSNGETGNTIYF. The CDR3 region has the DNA TGCGCCAGCTCTAATGGGGAGACTGGAAACACCATATATTTT.

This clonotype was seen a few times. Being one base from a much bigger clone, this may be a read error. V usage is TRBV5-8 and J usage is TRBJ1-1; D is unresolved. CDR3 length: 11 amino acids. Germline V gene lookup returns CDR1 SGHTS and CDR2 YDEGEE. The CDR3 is CASRLVGQAFF. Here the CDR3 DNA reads TGTGCCAGCAGATTGGTAGGACAAGCTTTCTTT.

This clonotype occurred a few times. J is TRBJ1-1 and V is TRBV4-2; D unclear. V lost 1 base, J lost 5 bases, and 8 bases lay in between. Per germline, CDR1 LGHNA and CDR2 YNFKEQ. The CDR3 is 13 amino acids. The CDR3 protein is CASSQGDGTEAFF. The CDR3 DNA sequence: TGTGCCAGCAGCCAAGGGGATGGGACTGAAGCTTTCTTT.

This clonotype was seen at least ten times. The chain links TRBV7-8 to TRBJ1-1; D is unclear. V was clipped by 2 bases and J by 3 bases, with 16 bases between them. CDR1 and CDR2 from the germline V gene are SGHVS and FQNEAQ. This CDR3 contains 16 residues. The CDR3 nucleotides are TGTGCCAGCAGCTTACGAAGAGCACCTGAGGACACTGAAGCTTTCTTT. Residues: CASSLRRAPEDTEAFF.

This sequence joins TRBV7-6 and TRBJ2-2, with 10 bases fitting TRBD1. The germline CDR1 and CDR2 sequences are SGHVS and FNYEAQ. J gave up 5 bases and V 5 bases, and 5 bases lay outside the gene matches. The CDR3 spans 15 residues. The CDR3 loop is CASSRGTGETGELFF. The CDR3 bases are TGTGCCAGCAGCCGAGGGACAGGGGAAACCGGGGAGCTGTTTTTT.

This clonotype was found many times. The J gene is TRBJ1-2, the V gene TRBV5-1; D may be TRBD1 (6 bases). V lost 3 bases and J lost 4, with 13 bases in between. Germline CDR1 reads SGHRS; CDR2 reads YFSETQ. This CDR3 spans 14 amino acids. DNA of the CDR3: TGCGCCAGCAGCTCACAGGGTGGAGGCTATGGCTACACCTTC. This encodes CASSSQGGGYGYTF.

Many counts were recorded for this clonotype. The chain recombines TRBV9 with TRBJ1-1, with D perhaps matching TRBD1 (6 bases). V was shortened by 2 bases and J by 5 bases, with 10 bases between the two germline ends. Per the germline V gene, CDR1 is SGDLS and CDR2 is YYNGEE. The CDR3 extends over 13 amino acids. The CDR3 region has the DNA TGTGCCAGCAGCGTCGAGGGGGGAACTGAAGCTTTCTTT. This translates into CASSVEGGTEAFF.

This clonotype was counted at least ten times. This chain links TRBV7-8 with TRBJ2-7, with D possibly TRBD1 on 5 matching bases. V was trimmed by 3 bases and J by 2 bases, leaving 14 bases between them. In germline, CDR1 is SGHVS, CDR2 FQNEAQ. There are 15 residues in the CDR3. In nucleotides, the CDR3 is TGTGCCAGCAGCTTGTCGGCAGGGTTTCCCTACGAGCAGTACGTC. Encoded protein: CASSLSAGFPYEQYV.

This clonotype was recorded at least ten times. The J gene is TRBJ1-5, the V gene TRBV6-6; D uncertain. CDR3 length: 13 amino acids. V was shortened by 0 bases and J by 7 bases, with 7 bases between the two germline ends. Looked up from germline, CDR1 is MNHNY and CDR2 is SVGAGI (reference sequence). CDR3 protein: CASSYSGRQPQHF. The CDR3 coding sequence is TGTGCCAGCAGTTACTCCGGGAGACAGCCCCAGCATTTT.

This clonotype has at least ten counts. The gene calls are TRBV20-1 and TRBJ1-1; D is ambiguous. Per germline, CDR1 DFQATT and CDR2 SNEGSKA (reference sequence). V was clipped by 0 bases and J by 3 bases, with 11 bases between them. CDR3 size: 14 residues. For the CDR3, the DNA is TGCAGTGCTAGAGATGGGTTTGAGTACACTGAAGCTTTCTTT. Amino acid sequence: CSARDGFEYTEAFF.

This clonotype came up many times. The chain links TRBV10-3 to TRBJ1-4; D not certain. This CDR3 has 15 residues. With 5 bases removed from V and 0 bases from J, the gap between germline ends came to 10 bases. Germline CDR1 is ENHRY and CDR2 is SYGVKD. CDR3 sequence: CAISPRLATNEKLFF. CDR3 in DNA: TGTGCCATCAGTCCGAGGTTGGCAACTAATGAAAAACTGTTTTTT.

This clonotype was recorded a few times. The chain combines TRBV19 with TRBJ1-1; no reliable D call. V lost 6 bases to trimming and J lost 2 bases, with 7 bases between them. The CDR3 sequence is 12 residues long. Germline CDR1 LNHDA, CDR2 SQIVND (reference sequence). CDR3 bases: TGTGCCAGTAGGACGTATAACACTGAAGCTTTCTTT. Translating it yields CASRTYNTEAFF. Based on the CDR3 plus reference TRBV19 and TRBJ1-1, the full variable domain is DGGITQSPKYLFRKEGQNVTLSCEQNLNHDAMYWYRQDPGQGLRLIYYSQIVNDFQKGDIAEGYSVSREKKESFPLTVTSAQKNPTAFYLCASRTYNTEAFFGQGTRLTVV.

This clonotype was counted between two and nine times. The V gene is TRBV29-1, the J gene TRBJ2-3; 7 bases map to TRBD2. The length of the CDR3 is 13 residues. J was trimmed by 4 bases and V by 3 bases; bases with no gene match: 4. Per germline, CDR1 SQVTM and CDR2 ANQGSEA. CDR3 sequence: CSVDSSGADTQYF. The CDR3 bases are TGCAGCGTTGACTCCAGCGGGGCAGATACGCAGTATTTT.

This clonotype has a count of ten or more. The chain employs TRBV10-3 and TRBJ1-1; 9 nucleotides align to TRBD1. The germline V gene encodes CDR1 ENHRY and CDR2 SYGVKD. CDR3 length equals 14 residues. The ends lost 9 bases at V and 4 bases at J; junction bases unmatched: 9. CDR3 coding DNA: TGTGCCATACGAACCGGGACAGGGTTCACTGAAGCTTTCTTT. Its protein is CAIRTGTGFTEAFF.

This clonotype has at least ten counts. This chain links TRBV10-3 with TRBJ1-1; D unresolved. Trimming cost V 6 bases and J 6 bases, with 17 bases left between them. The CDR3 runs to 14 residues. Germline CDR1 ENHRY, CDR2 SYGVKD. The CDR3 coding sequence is TGTGCCATCAGGCCCAGCGGGGATAGGGCTGAAGCTTTCTTT. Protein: CAIRPSGDRAEAFF.

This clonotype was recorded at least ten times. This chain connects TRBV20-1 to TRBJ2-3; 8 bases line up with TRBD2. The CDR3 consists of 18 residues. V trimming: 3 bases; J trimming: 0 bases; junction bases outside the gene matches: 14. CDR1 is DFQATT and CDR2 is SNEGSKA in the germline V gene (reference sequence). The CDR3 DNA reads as TGCAGTGCTAGGGCCCCCTACGGGGCGGGGGGAAGCACAGATACGCAGTATTTT. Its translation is CSARAPYGAGGSTDTQYF.

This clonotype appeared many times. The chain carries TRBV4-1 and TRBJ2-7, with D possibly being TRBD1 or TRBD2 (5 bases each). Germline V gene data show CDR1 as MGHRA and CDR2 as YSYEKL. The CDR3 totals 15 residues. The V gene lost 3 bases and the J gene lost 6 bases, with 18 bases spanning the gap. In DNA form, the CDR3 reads TGCGCCAGCAGCCATGATCCCGGGACGTCCGGCGAGCAGTACTTC. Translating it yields CASSHDPGTSGEQYF.

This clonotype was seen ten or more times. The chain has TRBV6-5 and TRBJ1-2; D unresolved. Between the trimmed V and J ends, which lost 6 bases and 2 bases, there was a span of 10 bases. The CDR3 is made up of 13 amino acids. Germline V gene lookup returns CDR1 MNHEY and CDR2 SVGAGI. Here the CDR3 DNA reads TGTGCCAGCAGCCACGGGCAGAACTATGGCTACACCTTC. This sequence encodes CASSHGQNYGYTF.

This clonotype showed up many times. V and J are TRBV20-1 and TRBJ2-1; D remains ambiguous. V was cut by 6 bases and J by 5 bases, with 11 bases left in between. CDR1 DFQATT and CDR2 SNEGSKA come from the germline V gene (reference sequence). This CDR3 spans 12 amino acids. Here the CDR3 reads CSAPRYNNEQFF. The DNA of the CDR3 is TGCAGTGCCCCCCGCTACAACAATGAGCAGTTCTTC.

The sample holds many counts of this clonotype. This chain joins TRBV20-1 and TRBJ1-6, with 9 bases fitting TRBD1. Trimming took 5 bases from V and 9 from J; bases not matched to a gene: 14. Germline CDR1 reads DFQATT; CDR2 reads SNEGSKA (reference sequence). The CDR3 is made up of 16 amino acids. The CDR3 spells CSAYPRGGQGFSPLHF. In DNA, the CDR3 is TGCAGTGCTTACCCGCGTGGGGGACAGGGCTTTTCACCCCTCCACTTT.